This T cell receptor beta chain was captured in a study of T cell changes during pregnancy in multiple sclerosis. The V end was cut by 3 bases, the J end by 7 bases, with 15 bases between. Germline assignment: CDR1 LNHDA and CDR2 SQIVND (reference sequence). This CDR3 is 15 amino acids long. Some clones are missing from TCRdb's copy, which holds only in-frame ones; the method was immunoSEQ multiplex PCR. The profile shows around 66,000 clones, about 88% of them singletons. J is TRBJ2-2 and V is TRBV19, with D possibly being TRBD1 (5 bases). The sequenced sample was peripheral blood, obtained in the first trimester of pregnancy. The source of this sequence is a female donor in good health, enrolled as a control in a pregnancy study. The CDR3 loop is CASSIDRGINGELFF. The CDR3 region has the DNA TGTGCCAGTAGTATCGATAGGGGAATTAACGGGGAGCTGTTTTTT.